This T cell receptor beta chain comes out of a study of graft-versus-host responses after intestinal transplantation. Background on the study: Induction using anti-thymocyte globulin, followed by tacrolimus and steroids for 3 to 4 years, was given to all recipients. General study results and limits: Where graft-donor T cell macrochimerism was present, patients had high graft-versus-host to host-versus-graft clonal ratios in allografts. Recipient-marrow GvH clones were detected, some having first appeared in ileum or blood.

Produced via immunoSEQ multiplex PCR; TCRdb's table is partial and in-frame only. The sample lists under 20,000 clones; around 87% were seen once. After transplant, marrow was aspirated from the posterior iliac crest or elsewhere. There are 13 residues in the CDR3. Trimming took 3 bases from V and 2 from J, leaving 7 bases between them. Germline CDR1 and CDR2: KGHSH and LQKENI. Comments on this clone: Its target is not known. The sample carries other DNA sequences with the same CDR3.

The source is a human patient who received an intestinal transplant, so some T cells may come from the graft donor. Source: bone marrow, taken just over 120 days after intestinal transplantation. The gene calls are TRBV18 and TRBJ2-5, with D unresolved. The CDR3 DNA reads as TGTGCCAGCTCACCCGGAGCACAAGAGACCCAGTACTTC. Translation gives CASSPGAQETQYF.